One and the same sample provided the 5 T cell receptor beta chains below, sequenced in a study of T-cell memory formation after mild COVID-19. TCRdb reprocessed the 5' RACE reads via MiXCR and lists one record per CDR3 protein. The data show approximately 260,000 distinct CDR3 sequences, with approximately 15% seen just once and around 23% held by the top ten. Material: PBMCs or a T cell subset sorted from them (not recorded which). These receptor sequences come from a man aged 18 to 29 who had mild COVID-19 (a few samples of this study predate the infection). Cell type and time point are not known.

The rearrangement joins TRBV7-9 to TRBJ2-5; tentative D call: TRBD2 (6 bases). The ends were cut back, 1 base at V and 9 bases at J, with 18 bases in the middle. Per the germline V gene, CDR1 is SEHNR and CDR2 is FQNEAQ (reference sequence). The CDR3 totals 15 residues. The CDR3 spells CASSLVALGGWAQYF. As DNA, the CDR3 is TGTGCCAGCAGCTTAGTGGCGCTAGGAGGGTGGGCCCAGTACTTC.

The chain is built from TRBV29-1 and TRBJ2-3; either TRBD1 or TRBD2 may supply D (5 bases each). Germline lookup yields CDR1 SQVTM and CDR2 ANQGSEA. V was shortened by 3 bases and J by 2 bases, with 15 bases between the two germline ends. The length of the CDR3 is 15 residues. Here the CDR3 DNA reads TGCAGCGTTGAGGGACGGTGGGTTAACACAGATACGCAGTATTTT. Translating it yields CSVEGRWVNTDTQYF.

V and J are TRBV11-2 and TRBJ2-1; D is perhaps TRBD2 (7 bases). V was shortened by 6 bases and J by 8 bases, with 17 bases between the two germline ends. CDR3 length: 14 amino acids. Germline values: CDR1 SGHAT, CDR2 FQNNGV. The CDR3 loop is CASSLWGGKDEQFF. CDR3 DNA: TGTGCCAGCAGTCTTTGGGGGGGCAAGGATGAGCAGTTCTTC.

This clonotype is labeled large. The chain employs TRBV7-8 and TRBJ2-2; D gene uncertain. The length of the CDR3 is 14 residues. Germline-derived CDR1 and CDR2 are SGHVS and FQNEAQ. V was cut by 5 bases and J by 0 bases, with 7 bases left in between. CDR3: CASSAVANTGELFF. In DNA form, the CDR3 reads TGTGCCAGCAGCGCAGTCGCGAACACCGGGGAGCTGTTTTTT.

This clonotype was seen a few times. This sequence joins TRBV7-2 and TRBJ2-3; the D is unclear. Germline loops: CDR1 SGHTA, CDR2 FQGNSA. This CDR3 is built from 12 residues. Trimming took off 5 bases at V and 6 bases at J, with 9 bases between the two ends. The DNA for the CDR3 is TGTGCCAGCAGCCCGCGAGTTGATACGCAGTATTTT. Protein sequence: CASSPRVDTQYF.